These T cell receptor beta chains were read from a single sample in a study of T cell clonotyping in hematopoietic cell transplantation. Clones were read by immunoSEQ multiplex PCR, and TCRdb kept only the in-frame ones, dropping some. The profile covers some 40,000 clones, with around 84% appearing a single time and about 2.8% taken by the ten largest. The sequenced sample was peripheral blood mononuclear cells, obtained before stem cell transplant. These receptors came from a man aged 55 to 69 with acute myeloid leukemia. Some clones in this sample may be carry-over from other donors' samples. CDR3s include the opening cysteine and the closing phenylalanine or tryptophan. D genes are given only for firm matches. Only part of the rows carry a size: once, few, many, or a class if the clone is expanded.

-	-	TRBV4-1	TRBJ2-7	TGCGCCAGCAGCCCAGAGAAGTACGAGCAGTACTTC	CASSPEKYEQYF
once	-	TRBV19	TRBJ2-1	TGTGCCAGTAGTATAGACAGGGCCCTCGGGGTAGAGCAGTTCTTC	CASSIDRALGVEQFF
-	TRBD1	TRBV4-3	TRBJ1-5	TGCGCCAGCAGCCTCCTTACAGGGGAGGGCCAGCCCCAGCATTTT	CASSLLTGEGQPQHF
-	-	TRBV5-1	TRBJ2-3	TGCGCCAGCAGCTTGAGGGGGTCTGGTAGCACAGATACGCAGTATTTT	CASSLRGSGSTDTQYF
few	-	TRBV5-1	TRBJ2-2	TGCGCCAGCAGCAGCAGGGAGACCGGGGAGCTGTTTTTT	CASSSRETGELFF
-	-	TRBV28	TRBJ2-7	TGTGCCAGCAGCCTGTTATCAGGGACTCGTAAAACGCAGTACTTC	CASSLLSGTRKTQYF
-	-	TRBV7-3	TRBJ2-3	TGTGCCAGCAGCCCTTATATCGGGGGTGGAACAGATACGCAGTATTTT	CASSPYIGGGTDTQYF
few	TRBD1	TRBV9	TRBJ1-1	TGTGCCAGCAGCTCGACAGGGATGAACACTGAAGCTTTCTTT	CASSSTGMNTEAFF
-	TRBD2	TRBV5-1	TRBJ2-7	TGCGCCAGCAGCTTGGCAGCGGGGGGAGTCGACTACGAGCAGTACTTC	CASSLAAGGVDYEQYF
-	-	TRBV11-2	TRBJ2-7	TGTGCCAGCAGCTCCACGAACGAGCAGTACTTC	CASSSTNEQYF
once	TRBD2	TRBV4-1	TRBJ2-2	TGCGCCAGCAGCCAAGTATGGGGAGGGTCGTCCGGGGAGCTGTTTTTT	CASSQVWGGSSGELFF
-	-	TRBV19	TRBJ1-2	TGTGCCACTCGACCCCCGGTGTCTGGGGGCTATGGCTACACCTTC	CATRPPVSGGYGYTF
-	-	TRBV7-9	TRBJ1-1	TGTGCCAGCAGCTTAGCCCCAGGGGACACTGAAGCTTTCTTT	CASSLAPGDTEAFF
-	-	TRBV4-3	TRBJ2-5	TGCGCCAGCAGCCAAGAATCTGAGGGGGGGCAAGAGACCCAGTACTTC	CASSQESEGGQETQYF
-	TRBD2	TRBV5-5	TRBJ2-7	TGTGCCAGCAGCTGGACACTAGCGGGGTCCTACGAGCAGTACTTC	CASSWTLAGSYEQYF
-	TRBD1	TRBV2	TRBJ1-2	TGTGCCAGCACCGTTAAACAGGGGTTCGACTATGGCTACACCTTC	CASTVKQGFDYGYTF
-	-	TRBV19	TRBJ2-3	TGTGCCAGTAGTGTGGACGACACAGATACGCAGTATTTT	CASSVDDTDTQYF
-	-	TRBV29-1	TRBJ2-4	TGCAGCGTTGCCCCAGGGGCCAAAAACATTCAGTACTTC	CSVAPGAKNIQYF
once	TRBD2	TRBV4-3	TRBJ2-1	TGCGCCAGCAGGGGGTCGACTAGCGGAGGATTCAATGAGCAGTTCTTC	CASRGSTSGGFNEQFF
-	-	TRBV2	TRBJ1-2	TGTGCCTTACGAGGGGAGAACTATCGCTATGGCTACACCTTC	CALRGENYRYGYTF
-	-	TRBV19	TRBJ1-6	TGTGCCAGTAGTATAGAACGGCAGGCGTATAATTCACCCCTCCACTTT	CASSIERQAYNSPLHF
-	TRBD1	TRBV4-2	TRBJ2-2	TGTGCCAGCAGCCTTACGGGACAGGGTGGCGCCGGGGAGCTGTTTTTT	CASSLTGQGGAGELFF
once	TRBD1	TRBV25-1	TRBJ1-4	TGTGCCAGCAGTGAGGGGGACAGGGGGCCATCTTATGAAAAACTGTTTTTT	CASSEGDRGPSYEKLFF
-	TRBD1	TRBV7-2	TRBJ1-5	TGTGCCAGCAGCCCACTCCTGGCAGGGGGCGGCCAGCCCCAGCATTTT	CASSPLLAGGGQPQHF
-	TRBD2	TRBV29-1	TRBJ2-1	TGCAGGGCTGCGGGAGGGTACGAGCAGTTCTTC	CRAAGGYEQFF
few	-	TRBV5-4	TRBJ2-2	TGTGCCAGCAGCTTGGTACAATCCACCGGGGAGCTGTTTTTT	CASSLVQSTGELFF
-	-	TRBV6-1	TRBJ2-7	TGTGCCAGCAGTGAAGCCTCCGGGGTCCCCTACGAGCAGTACTTC	CASSEASGVPYEQYF
-	TRBD1	TRBV2	TRBJ2-7	TGTGCCAGCAGGAGGACAGGGGACTACGAGCAGTACTTC	CASRRTGDYEQYF
-	TRBD1	TRBV28	TRBJ2-7	TGTGCCAGCAGTTCTGAGACAGGGCCGGTCCTCTTCGAGCAGTACTTC	CASSSETGPVLFEQYF
-	-	TRBV29-1	TRBJ1-4	TGCAGCTCACGGGGTAGTGATAATGAAAAACTGTTTTTT	CSSRGSDNEKLFF
-	-	TRBV21-1	TRBJ2-5	TGTGCCAGCAGCAAAGACGGAGGGTGCGAGACCCAGTACTTC	CASSKDGGCETQYF
-	-	TRBV4-1	TRBJ2-7	TGCGCCAGCAGCCAAGGGGCAGGGGCCTCCTACGAGCAGTACTTC	CASSQGAGASYEQYF
-	-	TRBV11-2	TRBJ1-3	TGTGCCAGCAGCGTGGGACTTACGAGCTCTGGAAACACCATATATTTT	CASSVGLTSSGNTIYF
-	-	TRBV7-2	TRBJ2-5	TGTGCCAGCAGCTTAGCGCGGAACCAAGAGACCCAGTACTTC	CASSLARNQETQYF
-	-	TRBV19	TRBJ2-6	TGTGCCAGTAGCTACAGCTCTGGGGCCAACGTCCTGACTTTC	CASSYSSGANVLTF
-	TRBD1	TRBV28	TRBJ2-7	TGTGCCAGCAGTTTCAACAGGGGCCACGAGCAGTACTTC	CASSFNRGHEQYF
-	-	TRBV5-1	TRBJ1-6	TGCGCCAGCAGCTTGGTTGGGATTGACTACGATTCACCCCTCCACTTT	CASSLVGIDYDSPLHF
-	-	TRBV9	TRBJ1-1	TGTGCCAGCAGCGTAGCTACGGACACTGAAGCTTTCTTT	CASSVATDTEAFF
few	TRBD1	TRBV4-3	TRBJ2-1	TGCGCCAGCAGCCAAGCGACAGGGGGCACCTACAATGAGCAGTTCTTC	CASSQATGGTYNEQFF
-	-	TRBV11-2	TRBJ2-7	TGTGCCAGCAGCAACTCTGGGTTGCCTACTTACTACGAGCAGTACTTC	CASSNSGLPTYYEQYF
-	TRBD1	TRBV7-2	TRBJ2-3	TGTGCCAGCACCACGGGACAGTTGGGGGATACGCAGTATTTT	CASTTGQLGDTQYF
-	-	TRBV6-6	TRBJ1-4	TGTGCCAGCAGTGCCGTCGCAACTAATGAAAAACTGTTTTTT	CASSAVATNEKLFF
-	-	TRBV7-2	TRBJ1-3	TGTGCCAGCAGCCTCACATTCTCTGGAAACACCATATATTTT	CASSLTFSGNTIYF
-	-	TRBV6-1	TRBJ1-5	TGTGCCAGCAGAAGCCTAGATCGCAATCAGCCCCAGCATTTT	CASRSLDRNQPQHF
-	TRBD1	TRBV11-2	TRBJ2-3	TGTGCCAGCAGCCCTGGGGGGCCCGGGACAGGGGTCACAGATACGCAGTATTTT	CASSPGGPGTGVTDTQYF
-	TRBD1	TRBV4-2	TRBJ2-7	TGTGCCAGCAGCCAAACCGACAGGGTTGGGTTGGAGCAGTACTTC	CASSQTDRVGLEQYF
-	-	TRBV7-9	TRBJ1-5	TGTGCCAGCAGCTTGGCGGGACAAGTGGATCAGCCCCAGCATTTT	CASSLAGQVDQPQHF
-	-	TRBV27	TRBJ2-2	TGTGCCAGCAGTCCCCCCTTTATGGGGGTGAACACCGGGGAGCTGTTTTTT	CASSPPFMGVNTGELFF
-	-	TRBV19	TRBJ2-5	TGTGCCAGTAGTATTCAGGGTCCCCAAGAGACCCAGTACTTC	CASSIQGPQETQYF
once	TRBD2	TRBV5-1	TRBJ2-3	TGCGCCAGCAGCTTGACTAGCGGGGGGGTAATTAGCACAGATACGCAGTATTTT	CASSLTSGGVISTDTQYF
-	-	TRBV27	TRBJ2-6	TGTGCCAGCAGATACCTCAACGTCCTGACTTTC	CASRYLNVLTF
-	-	TRBV28	TRBJ1-5	TGTGCCAGCACCCCCCAGGGGAATAGCAATCAGCCCCAGCATTTT	CASTPQGNSNQPQHF
-	-	TRBV7-2	TRBJ1-1	TGTGCCAGCAGTCCGGACATGTGGACTGAAGCTTTCTTT	CASSPDMWTEAFF
-	-	TRBV30	TRBJ2-4	TGTGCCTGGCAGGGCGTCGGCAGGAAACTAGCCAAAAACATTCAGTACTTC	CAWQGVGRKLAKNIQYF
-	-	TRBV14	TRBJ2-7	TGTGCCAGCAGCCAGCTTATCGGGACTTCTCCCGAGCAGTACTTC	CASSQLIGTSPEQYF
-	TRBD2	TRBV4-1	TRBJ2-7	TGCGCCAGCAGCCCGACCGGGACTAGTGTCAACGAGCAGTACTTC	CASSPTGTSVNEQYF
-	-	TRBV29-1	TRBJ2-5	TGCAGCGTTGTCGAGACTAGTCCGAAGACCCAGTACTTC	CSVVETSPKTQYF